Given below is one T cell receptor beta chain in context. Its antigen is not known. The CDR3 extends over 15 amino acids. Germline assignment: CDR1 MDHEN and CDR2 SYDVKM. Trimming pared 4 bases from V and 2 bases from J, leaving 12 bases between. Both 60 Vbeta primers and 13 Jbeta primers went into the PCR. The method was immunoSEQ multiplex PCR; TCRdb's version includes in-frame clones alone and lacks a portion of them. The table shows more than 95,000 clones, with around 74% occurring only once. The data stem from a study of cytomegalovirus exposure and HLA in healthy donors. General study points: In a later analysis, TCR association rates varied by HLA locus: DRB1 most, HLA-C fewest.

Specimen: PBMCs. This sequence joins TRBV28 and TRBJ1-5; D is uncertain. The clonotype comes from a female donor in good health and CMV-seropositive. The CDR3 is CASSWSTSGNQPQHF. In nucleotides, the CDR3 is TGTGCCAGCAGTTGGTCGACAAGTGGCAATCAGCCCCAGCATTTT.